This T cell receptor (beta chain) was sequenced during a study of blood T cell repertoires in COVID-19. This clone appeared a few times. Per the authors' pipeline: Reference gene primer amplification yielded estimated nucleated cell counts. Profiling relied on immunoSEQ multiplex PCR, and the TCRdb table lists in-frame clones only, not all of them. That table supplies the V and J calls and clone size; D and trimming were determined from the DNA. This table has around 100,000 clones, 80% to 85% appearing once. The V gene end was trimmed by 4 bases and the J gene end by 4 bases; junction bases not matched to a gene: 9. Per germline, CDR1 SGHNT and CDR2 YYREEE (reference sequence). CDR3 length: 15 amino acids.

This TCR derives from a man in his 70s with acute or convalescent COVID-19. The sample taken for sequencing was peripheral blood. The chain recombines TRBV5-4 with TRBJ2-7, with 9 bases identical to TRBD2. The chain's CDR3 is CASSPRAGGGYEQYF. The DNA of the CDR3 is TGTGCCAGCAGCCCCCGAGCGGGGGGAGGATACGAGCAGTACTTC.